This T cell receptor beta chain derives from a study of CD8+ T cells in alopecia areata. Broader study findings: Lesional tissue from the scalp (especially in alopecia totalis/universalis) showed higher clonality than normal scalp.

Peripheral blood and lesional scalp punch biopsies were taken from alopecia areata patients. PBMCs were stained for CD3, CD4 and CD8, and CD4+ and CD8+ T cells were sorted. The CDR3 is made up of 15 amino acids. Germline CDR1 and CDR2: SNHLY and FYNNEI. Trimming shortened V by 6 bases and J by 6 bases, and 19 bases separated the two germline ends. After isolation, RNA underwent reverse transcription to generate cDNA as the sequencing template. Sequencing was performed with immunoSEQ multiplex PCR; in TCRdb, only in-frame clones are kept and a portion is missing. The sample shows 65,000 to 95,000 clones, roughly 51% of them seen only once. This clone was detected a few times. The antigen is not known.

The source material was NKG2D-high CD8+ T cells sorted from blood. The clonotype was recovered from a human donor with alopecia areata. The chain joins TRBV2 to TRBJ2-3; D unresolved. The DNA for the CDR3 is TGTGCCAGCAGCGCGGACGGTGCTAGAGCCGATACGCAGTATTTT. Its protein is CASSADGARADTQYF.